The 5 T cell receptor beta chains presented below share a single source sample, sequenced in a study of blood T cell repertoires in COVID-19. TCRdb's table, derived via immunoSEQ multiplex PCR, lists solely in-frame clones and lacks some. The sample consists of about 71,000 clones, 82% of them appearing once. Sequencing was done on a sample of peripheral blood. Receptors were obtained from an elderly woman with acute or convalescent COVID-19.

V is TRBV9 and J is TRBJ2-3; D is undetermined. Trimming shortened V by 0 bases and J by 0 bases, and 8 bases separated the two germline ends. Germline loops: CDR1 SGDLS, CDR2 YYNGEE. This CDR3 has 15 amino acids. The DNA of the CDR3 is TGTGCCAGCAGCGTAGTTGGCCATAGCACAGATACGCAGTATTTT. It is translated as CASSVVGHSTDTQYF.

The chain is built from TRBV5-5 and TRBJ1-1; 7 bases are a match to TRBD1. Germline values: CDR1 SGHKS, CDR2 YYEKEE (reference sequence). With V trimmed by 5 bases and J by 0 bases, 10 bases remained unmatched. CDR3 size: 16 residues. The CDR3 sequence is CASRDRPTEMNTEAFF. The CDR3 DNA sequence: TGTGCCAGCAGGGACAGGCCGACAGAAATGAACACTGAAGCTTTCTTT.

The chain uses TRBV11-2 and TRBJ1-5; 7 positions match TRBD1. The germline CDR1 and CDR2 sequences are SGHAT and FQNNGV. Trimming removed 4 bases from V and 3 bases from J; junction bases left unmatched: 3. This CDR3 has 14 residues. DNA of the CDR3: TGTGCCAGCAGCTCGACAGGGTTCAATCAGCCCCAGCATTTT. It yields the protein CASSSTGFNQPQHF.

This chain's CDR3 is CASSLGTGPGLYGYTF. DNA of the CDR3: TGTGCCAGCAGCTTAGGGACAGGACCGGGGCTCTATGGCTACACCTTC. The chain uses TRBV7-8 and TRBJ1-2; 7 bases agree with TRBD1. Trimming cost V 1 base and J 4 bases; bases outside gene matches: 9. Germline V gene data show CDR1 as SGHVS and CDR2 as FQNEAQ. CDR3 length: 16 residues.

The chain recombines TRBV2 with TRBJ2-3, with TRBD2 matching 8 bases. Germline V gene data show CDR1 as SNHLY and CDR2 as FYNNEI. The CDR3 sequence is 15 residues long. J gave up 2 bases and V 7 bases, and 8 bases lay outside the gene matches. CDR3 loop: CASKRYSGITDTQYF. In DNA, the CDR3 is TGTGCCAGCAAACGGTATAGCGGGATCACAGATACGCAGTATTTT.